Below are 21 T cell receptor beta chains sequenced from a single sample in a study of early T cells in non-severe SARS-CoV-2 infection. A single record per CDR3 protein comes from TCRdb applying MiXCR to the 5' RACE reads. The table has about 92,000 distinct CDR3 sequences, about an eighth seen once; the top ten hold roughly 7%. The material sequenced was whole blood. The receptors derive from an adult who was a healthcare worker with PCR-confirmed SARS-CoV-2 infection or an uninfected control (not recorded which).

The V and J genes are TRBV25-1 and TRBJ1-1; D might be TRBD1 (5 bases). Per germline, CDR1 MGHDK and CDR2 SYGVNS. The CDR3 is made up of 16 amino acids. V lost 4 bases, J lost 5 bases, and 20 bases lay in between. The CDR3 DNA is TGTGCCAGCAGTGCCGAAGTTGGCAGGGCGCCGACTGAAGCTTTCTTT. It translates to CASSAEVGRAPTEAFF.

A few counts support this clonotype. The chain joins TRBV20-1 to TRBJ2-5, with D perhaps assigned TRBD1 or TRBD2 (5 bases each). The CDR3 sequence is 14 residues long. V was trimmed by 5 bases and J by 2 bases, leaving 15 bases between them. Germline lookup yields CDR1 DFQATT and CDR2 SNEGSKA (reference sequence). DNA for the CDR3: TGCAGTGCTGGACCCGGGACGAATCAAGAGACCCAGTACTTC. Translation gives CSAGPGTNQETQYF.

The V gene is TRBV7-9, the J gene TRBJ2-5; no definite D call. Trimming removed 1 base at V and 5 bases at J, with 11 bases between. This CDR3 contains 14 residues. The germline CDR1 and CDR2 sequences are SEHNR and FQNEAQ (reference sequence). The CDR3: CASSLEGFSETQYF. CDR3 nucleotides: TGTGCCAGCAGCTTAGAGGGCTTTTCGGAGACCCAGTACTTC.

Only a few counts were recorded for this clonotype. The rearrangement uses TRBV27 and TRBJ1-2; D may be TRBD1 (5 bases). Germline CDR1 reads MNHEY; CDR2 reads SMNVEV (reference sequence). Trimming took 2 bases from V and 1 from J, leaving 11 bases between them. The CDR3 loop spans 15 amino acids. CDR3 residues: CASSLRQGYNYGYTF. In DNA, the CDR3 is TGTGCCAGCAGTTTAAGGCAGGGATATAACTATGGCTACACCTTC.

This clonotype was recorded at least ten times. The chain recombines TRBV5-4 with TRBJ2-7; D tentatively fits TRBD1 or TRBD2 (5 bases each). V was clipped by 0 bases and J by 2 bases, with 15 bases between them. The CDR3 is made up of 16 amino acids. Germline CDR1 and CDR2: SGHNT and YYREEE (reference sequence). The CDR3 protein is CASSLGGVDRTYEQYF. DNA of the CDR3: TGTGCCAGCAGCTTGGGAGGGGTGGACCGTACCTACGAGCAGTACTTC.

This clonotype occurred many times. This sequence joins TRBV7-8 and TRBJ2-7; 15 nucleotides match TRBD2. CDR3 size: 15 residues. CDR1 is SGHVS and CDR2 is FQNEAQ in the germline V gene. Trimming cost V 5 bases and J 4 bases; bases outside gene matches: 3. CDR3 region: CASSGGTSGRYEQYF. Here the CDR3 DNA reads TGTGCCAGCAGCGGTGGGACTAGCGGGAGGTACGAGCAGTACTTC.

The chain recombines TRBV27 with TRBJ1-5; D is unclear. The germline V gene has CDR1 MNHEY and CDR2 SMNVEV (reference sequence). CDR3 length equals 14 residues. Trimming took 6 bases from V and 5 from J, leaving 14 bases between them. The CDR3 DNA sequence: TGTGCCAGCAGCCCTACGAGCGGTTATCAGCCCCAGCATTTT. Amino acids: CASSPTSGYQPQHF.

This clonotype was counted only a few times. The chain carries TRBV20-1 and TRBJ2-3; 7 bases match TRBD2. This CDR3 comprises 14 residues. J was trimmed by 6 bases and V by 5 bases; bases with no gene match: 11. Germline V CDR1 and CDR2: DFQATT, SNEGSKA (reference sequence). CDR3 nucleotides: TGCAGTGCTCCCGAAGCGGGACCCCAGGATACGCAGTATTTT. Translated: CSAPEAGPQDTQYF.

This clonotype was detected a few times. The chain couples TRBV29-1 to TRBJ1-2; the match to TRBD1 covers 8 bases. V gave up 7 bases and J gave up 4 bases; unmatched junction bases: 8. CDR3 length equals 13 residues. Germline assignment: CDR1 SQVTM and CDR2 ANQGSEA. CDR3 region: CSADRGTSYGYTF. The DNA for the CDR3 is TGCAGCGCAGACAGGGGCACCTCCTATGGCTACACCTTC.

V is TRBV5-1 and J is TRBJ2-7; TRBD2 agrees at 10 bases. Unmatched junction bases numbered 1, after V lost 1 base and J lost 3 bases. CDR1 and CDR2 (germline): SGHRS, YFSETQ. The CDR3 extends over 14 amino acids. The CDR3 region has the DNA TGCGCCAGCAGCTTGACTAGCGGGAACTACGAGCAGTACTTC. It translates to CASSLTSGNYEQYF.

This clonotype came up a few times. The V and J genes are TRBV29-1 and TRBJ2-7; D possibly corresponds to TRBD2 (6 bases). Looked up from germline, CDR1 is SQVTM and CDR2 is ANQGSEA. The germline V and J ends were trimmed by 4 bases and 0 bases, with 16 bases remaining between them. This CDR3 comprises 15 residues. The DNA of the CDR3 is TGCAGCGTTGTGGGGGGTGGATATAGCTCCTACGAGCAGTACTTC. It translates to CSVVGGGYSSYEQYF.

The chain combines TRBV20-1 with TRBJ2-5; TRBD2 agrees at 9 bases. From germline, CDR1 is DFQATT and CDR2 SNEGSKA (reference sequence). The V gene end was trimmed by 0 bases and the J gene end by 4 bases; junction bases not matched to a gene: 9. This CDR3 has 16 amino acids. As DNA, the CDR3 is TGCAGTGCTAGAGATGGCCTAGCGGGGAGGGGAGAGACCCAGTACTTC. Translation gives CSARDGLAGRGETQYF.

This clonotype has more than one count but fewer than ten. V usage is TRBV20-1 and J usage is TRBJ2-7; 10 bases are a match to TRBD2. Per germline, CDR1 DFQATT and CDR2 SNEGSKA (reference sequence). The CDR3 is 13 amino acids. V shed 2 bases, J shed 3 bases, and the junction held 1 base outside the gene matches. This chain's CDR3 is CSARLAGVYEQYF. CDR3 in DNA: TGCAGTGCTAGACTAGCGGGAGTCTACGAGCAGTACTTC.

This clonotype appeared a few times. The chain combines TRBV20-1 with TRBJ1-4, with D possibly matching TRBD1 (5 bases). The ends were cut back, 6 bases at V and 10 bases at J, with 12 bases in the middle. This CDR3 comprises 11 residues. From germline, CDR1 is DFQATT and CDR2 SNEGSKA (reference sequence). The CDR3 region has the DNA TGCAGTGCAAGACAGTCTTCAAAACTGTTTTTT. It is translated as CSARQSSKLFF.

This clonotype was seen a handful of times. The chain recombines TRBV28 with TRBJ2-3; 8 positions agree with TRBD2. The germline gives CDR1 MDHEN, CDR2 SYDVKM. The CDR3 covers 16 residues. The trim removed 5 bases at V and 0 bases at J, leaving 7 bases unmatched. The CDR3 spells CASSPGGGISTDTQYF. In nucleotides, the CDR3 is TGTGCCAGCAGTCCCGGGGGGGGCATTAGCACAGATACGCAGTATTTT. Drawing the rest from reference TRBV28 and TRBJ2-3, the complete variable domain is DVKVTQSSRYLVKRTGEKVFLECVQDMDHENMFWYRQDPGLGLRLIYFSYDVKMKEKGDIPEGYSVSREKKERFSLILESASTNQTSMYLCASSPGGGISTDTQYFGPGTRLTVL.

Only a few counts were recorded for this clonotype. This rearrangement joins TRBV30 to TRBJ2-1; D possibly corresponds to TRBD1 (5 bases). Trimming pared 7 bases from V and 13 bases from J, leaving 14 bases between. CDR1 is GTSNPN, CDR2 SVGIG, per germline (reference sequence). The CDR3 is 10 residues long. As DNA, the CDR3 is TGTGCCTACACGGACACCCGCCAGTTCTTC. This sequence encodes CAYTDTRQFF.

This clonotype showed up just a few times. The CDR3: CASSLLTDSYNEQFF. The DNA of the CDR3 is TGCGCCAGCAGCTTGTTGACTGACTCCTACAATGAGCAGTTCTTC. The rearrangement links TRBV5-1 to TRBJ2-1; D unresolved. Trimming removed 1 base at V and 0 bases at J, with 8 bases between. The CDR3 sequence is 15 residues long. Germline V gene lookup returns CDR1 SGHRS and CDR2 YFSETQ.

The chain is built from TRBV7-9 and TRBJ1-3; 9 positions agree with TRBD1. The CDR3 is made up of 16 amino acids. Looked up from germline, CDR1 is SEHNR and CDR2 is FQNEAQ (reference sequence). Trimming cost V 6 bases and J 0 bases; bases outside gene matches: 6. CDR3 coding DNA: TGTGCCAGCAGTCCGGGACAGGGCAACTCTGGAAACACCATATATTTT. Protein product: CASSPGQGNSGNTIYF.

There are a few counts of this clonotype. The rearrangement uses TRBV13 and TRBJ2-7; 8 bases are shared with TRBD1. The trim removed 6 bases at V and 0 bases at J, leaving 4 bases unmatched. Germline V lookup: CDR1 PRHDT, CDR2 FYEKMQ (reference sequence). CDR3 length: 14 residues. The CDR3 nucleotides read TGTGCCAGCAGTCGGACAGGGCTCTCCTACGAGCAGTACTTC. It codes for CASSRTGLSYEQYF.

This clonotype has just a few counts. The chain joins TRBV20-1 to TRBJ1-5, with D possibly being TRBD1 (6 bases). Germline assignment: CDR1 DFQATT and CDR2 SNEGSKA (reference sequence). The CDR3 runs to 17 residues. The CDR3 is CSYLDGGRGYSNQPQHF. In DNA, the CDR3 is TGCAGCTACTTGGACGGGGGGCGAGGGTATAGCAATCAGCCCCAGCATTTT.

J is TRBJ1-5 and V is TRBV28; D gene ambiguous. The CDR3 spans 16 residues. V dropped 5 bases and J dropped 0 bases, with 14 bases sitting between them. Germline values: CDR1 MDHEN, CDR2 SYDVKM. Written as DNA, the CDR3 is TGTGCCAGCAGTCCGCTGGGGTGGGATAGCAATCAGCCCCAGCATTTT. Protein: CASSPLGWDSNQPQHF.